This TCR beta chain came from a study of T cells in Graves' hyperthyroidism and ophthalmopathy. The CDR3 covers 14 residues. Germline V lookup: CDR1 SGHTA, CDR2 FQGTGA. As to this clonotype: No antigen is known for it. Compared with germline, one end of the junction differs, possibly owing to a read error.

Study outcomes and limitations: In simple terms, a model built on 13 V-J features told ophthalmopathy apart from stable hyperthyroidism.

Together with thyroid ultrasound, orbital computed tomography, serum thyroxine and TRAb, clinical symptoms were used for diagnoses. Regions amplified from RNA transcripts were the TCR beta CDR3 regions. Carried out on the TCR CDR3, a first-round RT-PCR used the HTBI primer set. TCRdb re-called the multiplex PCR reads through MiXCR, storing one row per CDR3 protein. The table includes approximately 560,000 distinct CDR3 sequences, more than 45% detected once. This TCR was recovered from a woman between 18 and 29 years old with Graves' hyperthyroidism. The material sequenced was peripheral blood or thyroid tissue (not recorded which). The chain carries TRBV7-3 and TRBJ2-7, with TRBD1 matching 7 bases. CDR3 amino acids: CASSQPRTGSEQYF. CDR3 DNA: TGCGCCAGCAGCCAGCCAAGGACAGGCTCCGAGCAGTACTTC.